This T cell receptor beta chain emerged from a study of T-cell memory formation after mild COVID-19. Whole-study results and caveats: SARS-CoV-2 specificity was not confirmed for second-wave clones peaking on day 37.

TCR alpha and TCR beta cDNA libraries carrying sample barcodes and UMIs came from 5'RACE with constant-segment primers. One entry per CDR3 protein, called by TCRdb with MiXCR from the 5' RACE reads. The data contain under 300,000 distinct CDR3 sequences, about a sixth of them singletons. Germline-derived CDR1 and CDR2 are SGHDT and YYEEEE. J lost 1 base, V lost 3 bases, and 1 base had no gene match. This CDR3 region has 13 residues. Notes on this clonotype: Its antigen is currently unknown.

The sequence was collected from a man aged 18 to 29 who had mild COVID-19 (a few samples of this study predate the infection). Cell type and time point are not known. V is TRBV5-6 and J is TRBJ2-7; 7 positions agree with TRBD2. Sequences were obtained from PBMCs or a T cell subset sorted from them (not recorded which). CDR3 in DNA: TGTGCCAGCAGCTGGGAGGGGTCCTACGAGCAGTACGTC. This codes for CASSWEGSYEQYV.